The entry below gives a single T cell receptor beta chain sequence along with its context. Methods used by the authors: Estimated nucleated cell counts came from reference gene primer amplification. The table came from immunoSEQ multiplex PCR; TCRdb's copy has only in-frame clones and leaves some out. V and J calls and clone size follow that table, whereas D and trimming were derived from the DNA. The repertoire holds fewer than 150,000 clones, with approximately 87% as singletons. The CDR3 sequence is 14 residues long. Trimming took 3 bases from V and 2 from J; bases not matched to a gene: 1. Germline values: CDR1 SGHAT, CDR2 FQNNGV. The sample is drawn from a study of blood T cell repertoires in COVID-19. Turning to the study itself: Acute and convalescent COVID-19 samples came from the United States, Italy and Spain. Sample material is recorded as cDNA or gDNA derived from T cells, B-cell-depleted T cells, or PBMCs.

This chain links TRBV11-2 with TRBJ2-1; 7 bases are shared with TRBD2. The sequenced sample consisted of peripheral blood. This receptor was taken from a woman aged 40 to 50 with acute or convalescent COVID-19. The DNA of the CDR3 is TGTGCCAGCAGCTTTCGGGAGGCCTACAATGAGCAGTTCTTC. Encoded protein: CASSFREAYNEQFF.